The entry below gives a single T cell receptor (beta chain) sequence along with its context. The antigen this receptor binds is unknown. No qualities accompany the bases; no much larger clone lies one base away. The record originates from a study of blood T cell repertoires in COVID-19 (dated by TCRdb to 2018 to 2020). With regard to the full study: The collaborator samples originated in the United States, Italy and Spain and spanned the acute and convalescent phases of COVID-19. Subjects who had been exposed to COVID-19, were actively infected with it, or had recovered from it provided the deeply sampled blood TCRbeta repertoires that made up the dataset. The prospective study material was composed of cDNA or gDNA derived from T cells, B-cell-depleted T cells, or PBMCs. The samples were drawn from two sources: the first 160 participants of the ongoing ImmuneRACE study, and approximately 1,300 subjects contributed by 6 global collaborators. HLA class I and class II types, where available, came from metadata supplied by the sample provider rather than from assay-based typing. A freely available public database, intended as a resource for researchers studying the immune response to SARS-CoV-2, is where the repertoires were released. A de-identified subject ID, COVID-19 status, age in years and sex were almost always included in the sample metadata. The full study reports these points: How much clinical and demographic metadata was included differed by source and by participant, and the metadata was provided uncurated.

The immunoSEQ Assay, a bias-controlled multiplex PCR, was used to amplify TCRbeta CDR3 regions from genomic DNA. On the study's bioinformatics: Within the assay, amplification of reference gene primers was used to estimate how many nucleated cells each sample contained. Sequence reads were collapsed and filtered to measure the absolute abundance of every unique TCRbeta CDR3 rearrangement. Productive Simpson clonality was computed per sample as the square root of Simpson's diversity index over productive rearrangements. The table comes from immuneACCESS by way of TCRdb, which keeps in-frame sequences with V and J called. Part of the clones is missing from these tables; in studies checked, under half for an unresolved V gene and the rest for unknown reasons. Clonal size and the V and J genes are those of that table, whereas D and trimming came from the DNA. The sample data list roughly 60,000 clones, and approximately 80% of these were observed just once. About 25% of the sample goes to the ten largest clones.

Each collaborating institution followed its own protocols to collect whole blood in K2EDTA tubes. Collaborator samples were shipped for TCRbeta analysis as frozen whole blood, isolated PBMCs, or DNA extracted from either sample type. Material: peripheral blood. The receptor was derived from a human donor in a cohort sampled during active COVID-19.

The DNA sequence is as follows: TGTGCCAGCAGCTTGGGATCGGGGGTGACAAAGAACACTGAAGCTTTCTTT. This sequence encodes CASSLGSGVTKNTEAFF. In this chain, TRBV5-6 is recombined with TRBJ1-1; TRBD1 is perhaps the D gene, given 5 matching bases. The CDR3 sequence holds 17 residues, the cysteine and phenylalanine included. Just the 51-base CDR3 DNA is kept, in frame starting at base 1. In the germline V gene, CDR1 corresponds to SGHDT and CDR2 to YYEEEE. V is clipped by 0 bases and J by 1 base, and the sequence between their germline boundaries is 16 bases long.